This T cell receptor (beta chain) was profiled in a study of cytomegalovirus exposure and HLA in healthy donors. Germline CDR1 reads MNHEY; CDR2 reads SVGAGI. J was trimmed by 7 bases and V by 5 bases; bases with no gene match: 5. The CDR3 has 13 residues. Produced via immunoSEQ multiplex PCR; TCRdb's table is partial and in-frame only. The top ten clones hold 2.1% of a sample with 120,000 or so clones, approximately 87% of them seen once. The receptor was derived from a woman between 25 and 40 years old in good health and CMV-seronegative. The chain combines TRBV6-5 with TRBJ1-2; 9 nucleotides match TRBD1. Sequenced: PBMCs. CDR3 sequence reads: CASSPQGAGGYTF. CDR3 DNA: TGTGCCAGCAGTCCACAGGGGGCAGGTGGCTACACCTTC.